These 6 T cell receptor beta chains were all obtained from the same sample, sequenced in a study of early T cells in non-severe SARS-CoV-2 infection. From the 5' RACE reads, TCRdb called clonotypes with MiXCR, one entry per CDR3 protein. This table has 10,000 to 13,000 distinct CDR3 sequences, 4.8% appearing once. Specimen: whole blood. These receptor sequences come from an adult who was a healthcare worker with PCR-confirmed SARS-CoV-2 infection or an uninfected control (not recorded which).

This clonotype was seen repeatedly, ten times or more. One end of the junction is discordant with germline, which a read error may explain. V and J are TRBV7-3 and TRBJ1-1, with unresolved D. Germline V gives CDR1 SGHTA, CDR2 FQGTGA. This CDR3 is built from 13 residues. Here the CDR3 DNA reads TGTGCCAGCAGCCCCCGAGGTAACACTGAAGTTTTCTTT. Its translation: CASSPRGNTEVFF.

There are many counts of this clonotype. The chain has TRBV6-1 and TRBJ1-1; D remains ambiguous. Trimming pared 3 bases from V and 8 bases from J, leaving 10 bases between. There are 12 residues in the CDR3. Germline V CDR1 and CDR2: MNHNS, SASEGT. The CDR3 here is CASSDGPEEAFF. The CDR3 bases are TGTGCCAGCAGTGATGGGCCAGAAGAAGCTTTCTTT.

Within the sample, this clonotype is medium-sized. The chain recombines TRBV2 with TRBJ2-2; 11 bases map to TRBD1. CDR3 length: 15 residues. Per germline, CDR1 SNHLY and CDR2 FYNNEI. Trimming cost V 3 bases and J 4 bases; bases outside gene matches: 1. CDR3 bases: TGTGCCAGCAGTGAGGGACAGGGGGGCACCGGGGAGCTGTTTTTT. Translation: CASSEGQGGTGELFF.

The chain carries TRBV20-1 and TRBJ1-2, with a possible D match to TRBD1 (5 bases). V lost 5 bases and J 2 bases, leaving 12 bases between the germline ends. CDR1 is DFQATT, CDR2 SNEGSKA, per germline (reference sequence). The CDR3 sequence is 13 residues long. The CDR3 reads CSASQRGNYGYTF. The CDR3 DNA reads TGCAGTGCTTCCCAACGGGGCAACTATGGCTACACCTTC.

This clonotype was recorded at least ten times. This chain links TRBV12-3 or TRBV12-4 with TRBJ2-6, with 7 positions matching TRBD1. CDR3 size: 18 residues. The V and J ends lost 6 bases and 2 bases, in that order; junction bases with no gene match: 13. The CDR3, as DNA: TGTGCCAGCAGGGGATCACAGGGGTGGTCTACTGGGGCCAACGTCCTGACTTTC. Its translation: CASRGSQGWSTGANVLTF.

This clonotype was seen at least ten times. J is TRBJ2-4 and V is TRBV9; no definite D call. CDR3 length: 13 amino acids. Germline CDR1 reads SGDLS; CDR2 reads YYNGEE. The germline V and J ends were trimmed by 4 bases and 7 bases, with 12 bases remaining between them. CDR3 region: CASSSPTENIQYF. Here the CDR3 DNA reads TGTGCCAGCAGCTCTCCCACCGAGAACATTCAGTACTTC.